The rows below give T cell receptor beta chains drawn from one sample of a study of cytomegalovirus exposure and HLA in healthy donors. Libraries were prepared by immunoSEQ multiplex PCR; TCRdb keeps only in-frame clonotypes and omits some of them. The sample contains 100,000 or so clones, about 81% of which appear only once. Source material: PBMCs. The receptors stem from a man younger than 45 in good health and CMV-seronegative. The CDR3 runs from the conserved cysteine through the conserved F or W. D genes are given only for firm matches. Clone size is stated in some rows and not others, as once, few, many or a class when expanded.

NA TRBJ1-5 TRBV27 NA TGTGCCAGCACGAAGGGACATAGCAATCAGCCCCAGCATTTT CASTKGHSNQPQHF
NA TRBJ2-1 TRBV9 TRBD2 TGTGCCAGCAGCGCAACTAGCGGGGGGGTGTCCTACAATGAGCAGTTCTTC CASSATSGGVSYNEQFF
NA TRBJ2-7 TRBV5-1 NA TGCGCCAGCAGCTTGGATTTGGGGGACAACTCCTACGAGCAGTACTTC CASSLDLGDNSYEQYF
NA TRBJ2-5 TRBV27 NA TGTGCCAGCAGTTTATATCAGGGGGAGACCCAGTACTTC CASSLYQGETQYF
few TRBJ2-7 TRBV5-1 NA TGCGCCAGCAGCTTGGAACGGGGAGATACCTACGAGCAGTACTTC CASSLERGDTYEQYF
NA TRBJ2-1 TRBV6-4 NA TGTGCCAGCAGTGAGGGGGGGCAAGGATACAATGAGCAGTTCTTC CASSEGGQGYNEQFF
once TRBJ2-2 TRBV7-8 NA TGTGCCAGCAGCTATCTAGCGTACACCGGGGAGCTGTTTTTT CASSYLAYTGELFF
once TRBJ2-4 TRBV15 NA TGTGCCACCAGCAGTCCTTTGTCTGTGGCCAAAAACATTCAGTACTTC CATSSPLSVAKNIQYF
NA TRBJ1-4 TRBV2 NA TGTGCCAGCAGTGTGGCAGGGATTAATGAAAAACTGTTTTTT CASSVAGINEKLFF
few TRBJ2-7 TRBV30 NA TGTGCCTGGACGGGGGACTCTCCCTACGAGCAGTACTTC CAWTGDSPYEQYF
NA TRBJ2-1 TRBV15 TRBD2 TGTGCCACCACGGACAAAGGACTAGCGGTCACTTACAATGAGCAGTTCTTC CATTDKGLAVTYNEQFF
once TRBJ2-5 TRBV20-1 NA TGCAGTTACAGGTACCAAGAGACCCAGTACTTC CSYRYQETQYF
NA TRBJ1-6 TRBV29-1 TRBD1 TGCAGCGCCAGACAGGGAAATTCACCCCTCCACTTT CSARQGNSPLHF
NA TRBJ1-1 TRBV5-8 TRBD1 TGTGCCAGCAGCCAAGGGACAGCCCTTATGGACACTGAAGCTTTCTTT CASSQGTALMDTEAFF
NA TRBJ2-1 TRBV7-9 TRBD2 TGTGCCAGCAGCTCCGGGACTAGCGGGAACTACAATGAGCAGTTCTTC CASSSGTSGNYNEQFF
NA TRBJ1-6 TRBV11-2 NA TGTGCCAGCAGCGTCACTAGTCCCGGGTCACCCCTCCACTTT CASSVTSPGSPLHF
NA TRBJ2-2 TRBV10-3 TRBD1 TGTGCCATCAGTTTCTCAGACAGGGCCAACACCGGGGAGCTGTTTTTT CAISFSDRANTGELFF
NA TRBJ2-1 TRBV19 TRBD2 TGTGCCAGTAGCTCGCCTAGCGGGAGAAACACTGAGCAGTTCTTC CASSSPSGRNTEQFF
NA TRBJ2-1 TRBV19 NA TGTGCCAGTAGTATAGGCGCACAGGGCCCCTACAATGAGCAGTTCTTC CASSIGAQGPYNEQFF
NA TRBJ1-4 TRBV11-2 TRBD1 TGTGCCAGCACTGACGACAGGGTTGATGAAAAACTGTTTTTT CASTDDRVDEKLFF
NA TRBJ2-2 TRBV7-2 NA TGTGCCAGCAGCTTAGACAGGTTCAGGGAGCTGTTTTTT CASSLDRFRELFF
NA TRBJ2-5 TRBV11-2 NA TGTGCCAGCAGCAATGGGGACTACCAAGAGACCCAGTACTTC CASSNGDYQETQYF
NA TRBJ1-4 TRBV5-1 TRBD1 TGCGCCAGCAGCTCGACAGGACAGGGTAGAGAAAAACTGTTTTTT CASSSTGQGREKLFF
once TRBJ1-1 TRBV6-5 TRBD1 TGTGCCAGCAGGGACACAGGGGGCACCGAAGCTTTCTTT CASRDTGGTEAFF
few TRBJ2-7 TRBV30 NA TGTGCCTGGAGTGAACAGGGCTACGAGCAGTACTTC CAWSEQGYEQYF
NA TRBJ2-1 TRBV18 NA TGTGCCAGCCACCACAGGACGGGGGCCTACAATGAGCAGTTCTTC CASHHRTGAYNEQFF
few TRBJ2-7 TRBV6-5 NA TGTGCCAGCAGTTGGGGAGAAAGTTACGAGCAGTACTTC CASSWGESYEQYF
NA TRBJ1-5 TRBV7-8 TRBD1 TGTGCCAGCAGCCACGACAGGGCAGGTCCGGACGTTTATAGCAATCAGCCCCAGCATTTT CASSHDRAGPDVYSNQPQHF
NA TRBJ2-5 TRBV19 TRBD1 TGTGCCAGTAGTATCGGTGGCAGGGGGCGGGAGACCCAGTACTTC CASSIGGRGRETQYF
few TRBJ2-1 TRBV11-3 NA TGTGCCAGCAGCCACACAGGGTCCAGCTCCTACAATGAGCAGTTCTTC CASSHTGSSSYNEQFF
NA TRBJ2-1 TRBV6-5 NA TGTGCCAGCAGCCAGCTAGCGAGCTCCTACAATGAGCAGTTCTTC CASSQLASSYNEQFF
few TRBJ2-2 TRBV9 NA TGTGCCAGCAGCGTATCTTTAATCGGCACCGGGGAGCTGTTTTTT CASSVSLIGTGELFF
NA TRBJ1-2 TRBV7-2 NA TGTGCCAGCAGCTTAGATTCAGTAACCCCTGGCTATGGCTACACCTTC CASSLDSVTPGYGYTF
NA TRBJ1-5 TRBV5-1 TRBD1 TGCGCCAGCAGCCGGACAGGGAATAGCAATCAGCCCCAGCATTTT CASSRTGNSNQPQHF
NA TRBJ2-1 TRBV10-3 TRBD1 TGTGCCATCAGGATGGGACAGGGTATCTACAATGAGCAGTTCTTC CAIRMGQGIYNEQFF
NA TRBJ1-3 TRBV5-4 TRBD1 TGTGCCAGCAGTGACAACAGGGGCGGCAACACCATATATTTT CASSDNRGGNTIYF
NA TRBJ2-5 TRBV5-1 TRBD1 TGCGCCAGCAGCGGTACCGGGACAGGGGTCGCAGAGACCCAGTACTTC CASSGTGTGVAETQYF
NA TRBJ2-1 TRBV7-9 NA TGTGCCAGCAGCCCCCCGGGGTCCTACAATGAGCAGTTCTTC CASSPPGSYNEQFF
few TRBJ1-5 TRBV7-2 NA TGTGCCAGCAGCTTAGACAGTCAGCCCCAGCATTTT CASSLDSQPQHF
NA TRBJ1-2 TRBV5-6 NA TGTGCCAGCAGCTTGTTCCAAAGGGGATCGGGCTATGGCTACACCTTC CASSLFQRGSGYGYTF
NA TRBJ2-1 TRBV5-6 TRBD2 TGTGCCAGCAGCTTGACTAGCGGTTACAATGAGCAGTTCTTC CASSLTSGYNEQFF
NA TRBJ1-5 TRBV30 TRBD1 TGTGCCTGGACGGGACAGAGGAAGAATCAGCCCCAGCATTTT CAWTGQRKNQPQHF
NA TRBJ2-5 TRBV4-1 NA TGCGCCAGCAGCGCCCCGGATAGCGAGACCCAGTACTTC CASSAPDSETQYF
NA TRBJ2-3 TRBV19 TRBD2 TGTGCCAGTAGGGAGCGGGGCTTGTGGGATACGCAGTATTTT CASRERGLWDTQYF
NA TRBJ1-3 TRBV4-3 NA TGCGCCAGCAGCCAAGAACGGCAGGGAATAACTGGAAACACCATATATTTT CASSQERQGITGNTIYF
NA TRBJ2-1 TRBV18 TRBD2 TGTGCCAGCTCACCACTAGCGGGGGAGACGAGCGAGCAGTTCTTC CASSPLAGETSEQFF
NA TRBJ1-2 TRBV6-1 NA TGTGCCAGCAGTGAAGTTTACAGTACTAACTATGGCTACACCTTC CASSEVYSTNYGYTF
NA TRBJ2-2 TRBV5-1 NA TGCGCCAGCAGCTCGGGACATAGTCGGACCGGGGAGCTGTTTTTT CASSSGHSRTGELFF
NA TRBJ2-7 TRBV6-5 TRBD2 TGTGCCAGCAGCCTCGGGGGGACCGAGCAGTACTTC CASSLGGTEQYF
NA TRBJ1-1 TRBV4-1 NA TGCGCCAGCAGCCCTGGGGGCCGGGGCCTCGGCACTGAAGCTTTCTTT CASSPGGRGLGTEAFF
NA TRBJ1-4 TRBV19 TRBD1 TGTGCCAGTAGTGACAGGGGGCTTGTAACTAATGAAAAACTGTTTTTT CASSDRGLVTNEKLFF